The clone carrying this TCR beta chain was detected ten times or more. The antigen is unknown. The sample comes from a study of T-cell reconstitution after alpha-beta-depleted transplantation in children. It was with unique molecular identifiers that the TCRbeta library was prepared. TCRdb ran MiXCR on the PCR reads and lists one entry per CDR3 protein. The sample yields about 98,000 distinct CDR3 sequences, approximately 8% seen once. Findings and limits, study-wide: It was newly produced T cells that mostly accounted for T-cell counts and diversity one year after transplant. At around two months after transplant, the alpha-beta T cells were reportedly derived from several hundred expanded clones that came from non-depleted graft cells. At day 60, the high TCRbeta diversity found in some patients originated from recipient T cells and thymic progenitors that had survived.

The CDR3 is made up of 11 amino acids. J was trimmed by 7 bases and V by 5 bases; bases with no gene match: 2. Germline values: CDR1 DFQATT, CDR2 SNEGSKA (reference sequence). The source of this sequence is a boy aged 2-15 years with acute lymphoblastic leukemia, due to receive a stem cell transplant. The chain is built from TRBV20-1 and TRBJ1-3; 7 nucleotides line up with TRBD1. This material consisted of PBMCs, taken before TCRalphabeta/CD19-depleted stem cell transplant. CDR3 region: CSAQGDNTIYF. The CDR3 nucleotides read TGCAGTGCTCAGGGGGACAACACCATATATTTT.